The next 18 T cell receptor beta chains were all read from a single sample in a study of blood T cell repertoires in COVID-19. Assay: immunoSEQ multiplex PCR; the TCRdb copy retains only in-frame clones and omits some. The data contain a few hundred thousand clones, around 86% of them seen just once; the ten biggest clones take up about 4.9%. The sample comprised PBMCs or T cells enriched from blood (not recorded which). The source of these receptors is a woman aged 50 to 65 who had recovered from COVID-19.

A few counts support this clone. The chain's CDR3 is CASSRRLAGYEQYF. CDR3 in DNA: TGTGCCAGTAGTAGGCGACTAGCGGGCTACGAGCAGTACTTC. This rearrangement joins TRBV19 to TRBJ2-7; TRBD2 agrees at 10 bases. The V segment lost 4 bases and the J segment 3 bases; nucleotides outside the gene matches: 3. Germline CDR1 is LNHDA and CDR2 is SQIVND (reference sequence). The CDR3 sequence is 14 residues long. The whole variable domain, filled in from reference TRBV19 and TRBJ2-7, reads DGGITQSPKYLFRKEGQNVTLSCEQNLNHDAMYWYRQDPGQGLRLIYYSQIVNDFQKGDIAEGYSVSREKKESFPLTVTSAQKNPTAFYLCASSRRLAGYEQYFGPGTRLTVT.

V gene TRBV2 combines with J gene TRBJ1-5, with 8 nucleotides matching TRBD1. CDR1 and CDR2 from the germline V gene are SNHLY and FYNNEI. The junction had 5 bases not matched to a gene; V was cut back by 3 bases and J by 4 bases. CDR3 length equals 15 residues. The CDR3 is CASSEDRVRNQPQHF. The CDR3 bases are TGTGCCAGCAGTGAGGACAGGGTACGGAATCAGCCCCAGCATTTT.

The chain is built from TRBV7-2 and TRBJ1-2; weak D call: TRBD1 (5 bases). V lost 2 bases to trimming and J lost 7 bases, with 8 bases between them. The CDR3 consists of 12 residues. Germline CDR1 and CDR2: SGHTA and FQGNSA. CDR3 sequence (DNA): TGTGCCAGCAGCTTATCAGGGTTTGGCTACACCTTC. Translated, it gives CASSLSGFGYTF.

The genes are TRBV6-2 or TRBV6-3 and TRBJ2-3, with 8 positions matching TRBD2. Looked up from germline, CDR1 is MNHEY and CDR2 is SVGEGT. CDR3 length: 17 amino acids. The V gene end was trimmed by 4 bases and the J gene end by 3 bases; junction bases not matched to a gene: 12. The CDR3 region is CASSSRLSGRATDTQYF. CDR3 nucleotides: TGTGCCAGCAGTTCCCGTCTTTCCGGGAGGGCTACAGATACGCAGTATTTT.

This sequence joins TRBV6-6 and TRBJ2-3, with D possibly being TRBD2 (5 bases). Trimming removed 6 bases from V and 6 bases from J, with 7 bases in between. The CDR3 contains 11 residues. Germline V gene sequence: CDR1 MNHNY, CDR2 SVGAGI (reference sequence). In DNA, the CDR3 is TGTGCCAGCAGGACGGGGGATACGCAGTATTTT. Translation: CASRTGDTQYF.

The gene calls are TRBV6-5 and TRBJ1-4; the match to TRBD1 covers 9 bases. Trimming cost V 4 bases and J 7 bases; bases outside gene matches: 7. The CDR3 is 15 amino acids. The V gene's germline CDR1 is MNHEY and CDR2 SVGAGI. Written as DNA, the CDR3 is TGTGCCAGCAGTTCTAACAGGGGGCTACGTGAAAAACTGTTTTTT. Protein product: CASSSNRGLREKLFF.

The chain is built from TRBV7-9 and TRBJ2-5; TRBD2 aligns across 9 bases. The CDR3 length is 17 residues. V lost 3 bases and J lost 1; bases outside the gene matches: 9. In germline, CDR1 is SEHNR, CDR2 FQNEAQ (reference sequence). In DNA form, the CDR3 reads TGTGCCAGCAGCTTCTCCGCCAGCGGGGGGCTCCAAGAGACCCAGTACTTC. This codes for CASSFSASGGLQETQYF.

This chain uses TRBV9 with TRBJ2-7; 7 bases map to TRBD1. V lost 0 bases, J lost 3 bases, and 12 bases stayed unmatched. Germline V gives CDR1 SGDLS, CDR2 YYNGEE. The CDR3 has 17 residues. The CDR3: CASSVGTGASNIYEQYF. CDR3 nucleotide sequence: TGTGCCAGCAGCGTAGGAACAGGGGCGTCTAATATCTACGAGCAGTACTTC.

The chain joins TRBV9 to TRBJ2-7; TRBD2 might be the D (5 bases). Trimming stripped 2 bases from V and 5 bases from J, with 17 bases between. CDR1 and CDR2 (germline): SGDLS, YYNGEE. The CDR3 consists of 15 residues. The CDR3 sequence is CASSVNEGYSHEQYF. CDR3 nucleotide sequence: TGTGCCAGCAGCGTCAACGAGGGATATAGCCACGAGCAGTACTTC.

The CDR3 reads CASSLGHTISEQYF. DNA for the CDR3: TGCGCCAGCAGCTTGGGGCATACCATCTCCGAGCAGTACTTC. The V call is TRBV5-1, the J call TRBJ2-7, with no clear D. The CDR3 is 14 amino acids. V dropped 0 bases and J dropped 6 bases, with 13 bases sitting between them. Germline CDR1 reads SGHRS; CDR2 reads YFSETQ.

This clone was seen a single time. The V and J genes are TRBV27 and TRBJ1-2; 7 bases agree with TRBD1. Germline assignment: CDR1 MNHEY and CDR2 SMNVEV (reference sequence). The CDR3 contains 15 residues. Trimming cost V 3 bases and J 4 bases; bases outside gene matches: 8. Here the CDR3 DNA reads TGTGCCAGCAGTTTTCAGAGGGGGCTCGGCTATGGCTACACCTTC. Translation: CASSFQRGLGYGYTF.

The chain couples TRBV30 to TRBJ1-2, with D perhaps matching TRBD1 (6 bases). There are 14 residues in the CDR3. Per germline, CDR1 GTSNPN and CDR2 SVGIG (reference sequence). Between the trimmed V and J ends, which lost 1 base and 6 bases, there was a span of 15 bases. The DNA for the CDR3 is TGTGCCTGGAGTGCACGAGGGGGGGGAGATGGCTACACCTTC. This translates into CAWSARGGGDGYTF. Looking up the rest from reference TRBV30 and TRBJ1-2 gives the full variable domain: SQTIHQWPATLVQPVGSPLSLECTVEGTSNPNLYWYRQAAGRGLQLLFYSVGIGQISSEVPQNLSASRPQDRQFILSSKKLLLSDSGFYLCAWSARGGGDGYTFGSGTRLTVV.

The genes are TRBV5-6 and TRBJ2-2; TRBD1 aligns across 9 bases. There are 17 residues in the CDR3. Germline V lookup: CDR1 SGHDT, CDR2 YYEEEE. V gave up 0 bases and J gave up 4 bases; unmatched junction bases: 7. The DNA for the CDR3 is TGTGCCAGCAGCTTGGGGTGGGACAGGGCTAGCACCGGGGAGCTGTTTTTT. It codes for CASSLGWDRASTGELFF. Complete variable domain (other parts from reference TRBV5-6 and TRBJ2-2): DAGVTQSPTHLIKTRGQQVTLRCSPKSGHDTVSWYQQALGQGPQFIFQYYEEEERQRGNFPDRFSGHQFPNYSSELNVNALLLGDSALYLCASSLGWDRASTGELFFGEGSRLTVL.

DNA of the CDR3: TGTGCCAGCAGTGAAGCGCGGATAGGGGCCGCGCGGGGGAGTTATGGCTACACCTTC. Translation gives CASSEARIGAARGSYGYTF. The genes are TRBV6-1 and TRBJ1-2; a possible D gene is TRBD1 (5 bases). Trimming cost V 0 bases and J 5 bases, with 25 bases left between them. CDR1 and CDR2 from the germline V gene are MNHNS and SASEGT. This CDR3 is 19 amino acids long.

CDR3 bases: TGTGCCAGCAGCCGCCAACTAGCGGGCACAGATACGCAGTATTTT. It yields the protein CASSRQLAGTDTQYF. The V and J genes are TRBV5-8 and TRBJ2-3; 8 nucleotides match TRBD2. This CDR3 region has 15 residues. Unmatched junction bases numbered 5, after V lost 4 bases and J lost 1 base. The germline gives CDR1 SGHTS, CDR2 YDEGEE.

The chain has TRBV9 and TRBJ2-2; no definite D call. Germline CDR1 reads SGDLS; CDR2 reads YYNGEE. Trimming removed 5 bases from V and 5 bases from J, with 13 bases in between. The length of the CDR3 is 14 residues. This CDR3 is CASRRLTDTGELFF. The CDR3 DNA is TGTGCCAGCAGGCGGCTAACCGATACCGGGGAGCTGTTTTTT.

The rearrangement links TRBV29-1 to TRBJ1-2, with 8 bases aligning to TRBD1. The junction had 4 bases not matched to a gene; V was cut back by 7 bases and J by 0 bases. The CDR3 runs 13 residues. The germline V gene has CDR1 SQVTM and CDR2 ANQGSEA. The chain's CDR3 is CSAKQGANYGYTF. Written as DNA, the CDR3 is TGCAGCGCCAAACAGGGGGCTAACTATGGCTACACCTTC.

V gene TRBV7-7 combines with J gene TRBJ2-5; a weak D match, TRBD2 (5 bases). V was pared by 5 bases and J by 5 bases, with 12 bases between. Germline V gene sequence: CDR1 SSHAT, CDR2 FNYEAQ (reference sequence). The CDR3 totals 13 residues. The CDR3 here is CASSADWRETQYF. CDR3 DNA: TGTGCCAGCAGCGCCGACTGGAGGGAGACCCAGTACTTC.